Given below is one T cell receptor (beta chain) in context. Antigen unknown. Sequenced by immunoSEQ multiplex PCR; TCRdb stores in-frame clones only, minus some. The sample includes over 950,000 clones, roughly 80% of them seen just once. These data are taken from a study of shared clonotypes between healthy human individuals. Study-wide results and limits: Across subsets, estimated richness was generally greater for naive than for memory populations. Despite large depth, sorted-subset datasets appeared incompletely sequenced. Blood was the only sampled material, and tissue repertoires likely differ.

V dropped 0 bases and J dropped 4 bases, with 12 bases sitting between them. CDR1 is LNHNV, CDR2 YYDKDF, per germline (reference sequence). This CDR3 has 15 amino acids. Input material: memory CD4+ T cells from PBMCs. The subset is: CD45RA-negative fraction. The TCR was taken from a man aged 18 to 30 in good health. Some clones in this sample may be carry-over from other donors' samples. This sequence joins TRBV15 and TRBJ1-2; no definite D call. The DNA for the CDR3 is TGTGCCACCAGCAGAGATGGAGACCGTCCCTATGGCTACACCTTC. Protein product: CATSRDGDRPYGYTF.